Listed here are 8 T cell receptor beta chains from one sample, sequenced in a study of T cell repertoires and HLA-DP antigens. The antigens of these receptors remain unknown. Generated by immunoSEQ multiplex PCR, the TCRdb table keeps only in-frame clones and is missing some. The sample includes about 120,000 clones, 92% of them seen just once. The sample consisted of CD4+ T cells from PBMCs. Receptor source: a woman aged 18-29 years in good health and CMV-seronegative.

The chain employs TRBV6-5 and TRBJ1-2; no firm D call. Germline V lookup: CDR1 MNHEY, CDR2 SVGAGI. V was trimmed by 2 bases and J by 1 base, leaving 8 bases between them. CDR3 length: 14 residues. In nucleotides, the CDR3 is TGTGCCAGCAGTTACGTCTCGATTAACTATGGCTACACCTTC. Encoded protein: CASSYVSINYGYTF.

V usage is TRBV9 and J usage is TRBJ2-1; 10 bases match TRBD2. Germline V gives CDR1 SGDLS, CDR2 YYNGEE. The trim removed 3 bases at V and 0 bases at J, leaving 3 bases unmatched. This CDR3 contains 16 residues. CDR3 nucleotide sequence: TGTGCCAGCAGCGCGGGACTAGCGACCTCCTACAATGAGCAGTTCTTC. Protein product: CASSAGLATSYNEQFF.

The sample holds one count of this clone. For the CDR3, the DNA is TGTGCCAGCAGACGAGGGACAGGGGTTTTAAGCACTGAAGCTTTCTTT. Protein product: CASRRGTGVLSTEAFF. The chain couples TRBV6-6 to TRBJ1-1; TRBD1 agrees at 10 bases. V dropped 6 bases and J dropped 4; count of bases not matched to a gene: 11. There are 16 residues in the CDR3. Per germline, CDR1 MNHNY and CDR2 SVGAGI (reference sequence).

The chain joins TRBV6-1 to TRBJ2-3, with D unresolved. This CDR3 has 11 residues. V lost 4 bases and J 5 bases, leaving 4 bases between the germline ends. Germline V gene lookup returns CDR1 MNHNS and CDR2 SASEGT. CDR3 nucleotides: TGTGCCAGCAGTGCGCTAGATACGCAGTATTTT. Encoded protein: CASSALDTQYF.

The chain combines TRBV5-8 with TRBJ1-5; 9 bases map to TRBD1. The CDR3 loop spans 15 amino acids. Trimming removed 4 bases from V and 4 bases from J; junction bases left unmatched: 6. Germline-derived CDR1 and CDR2 are SGHTS and YDEGEE. For the CDR3, the DNA is TGTGCCAGCAGCAGCGGACAGGGGAGAAATCAGCCCCAGCATTTT. Translated, it gives CASSSGQGRNQPQHF. Variable domain in full (rest from reference TRBV5-8 and TRBJ1-5): EAGVTQSPTHLIKTRGQQATLRCSPISGHTSVYWYQQALGLGLQFLLWYDEGEERNRGNFPPRFSGRQFPNYSSELNVNALELEDSALYLCASSSGQGRNQPQHFGDGTRLSIL.

The chain joins TRBV11-1 to TRBJ2-2; a weak D match, TRBD1 (5 bases). Germline CDR1 is SGHAT and CDR2 is FQDESV (reference sequence). V was shortened by 5 bases and J by 5 bases, with 12 bases between the two germline ends. CDR3 length: 14 amino acids. CDR3 residues: CASSPRAGTGELFF. The CDR3 DNA reads TGTGCCAGCAGCCCCAGGGCAGGGACCGGGGAGCTGTTTTTT.

The DNA of the CDR3 is TGTGCCAGCAGCTTACAGGCAGTCGGGACTGAAGCTTTCTTT. Encoded protein: CASSLQAVGTEAFF. This chain uses TRBV7-2 with TRBJ1-1; the D is unclear. Trimming removed 2 bases at V and 5 bases at J, with 12 bases between. The length of the CDR3 is 14 residues. Germline CDR1 reads SGHTA; CDR2 reads FQGNSA.

This sequence joins TRBV28 and TRBJ2-1; either TRBD1 or TRBD2 may supply D (5 bases each). The CDR3 length is 15 residues. V shed 3 bases and J shed 6 bases, with 15 bases lying between them. Germline assignment: CDR1 MDHEN and CDR2 SYDVKM. The CDR3 DNA is TGTGCCAGCAGTTTGGGAGCCCCTAGGGGCAATGAGCAGTTCTTC. Amino acid sequence: CASSLGAPRGNEQFF.